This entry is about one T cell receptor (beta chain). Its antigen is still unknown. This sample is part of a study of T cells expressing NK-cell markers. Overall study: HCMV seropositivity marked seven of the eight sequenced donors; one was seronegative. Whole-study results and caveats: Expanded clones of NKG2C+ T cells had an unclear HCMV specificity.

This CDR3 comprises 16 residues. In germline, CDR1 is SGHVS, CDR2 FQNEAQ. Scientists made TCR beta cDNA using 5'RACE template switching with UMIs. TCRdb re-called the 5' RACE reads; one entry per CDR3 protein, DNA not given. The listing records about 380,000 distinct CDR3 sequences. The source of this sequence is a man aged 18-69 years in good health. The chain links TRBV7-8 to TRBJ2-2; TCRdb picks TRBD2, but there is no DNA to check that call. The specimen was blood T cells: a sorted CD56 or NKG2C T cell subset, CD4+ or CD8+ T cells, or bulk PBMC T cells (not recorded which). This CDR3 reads CASSQNLAGTAGELFF.